This passage covers 11 T cell receptor beta chains from one sample sequenced in a study of technical replicates of blood from a few donors. The method was immunoSEQ multiplex PCR; TCRdb's version includes in-frame clones alone and lacks a portion of them. The sample has about 75,000 clones; 95% to 98% are singletons. The sample consisted of T cells isolated from PBMCs. Every receptor here comes from a human donor in good health.

V usage is TRBV6-1 and J usage is TRBJ1-2; 11 bases map to TRBD1. With V trimmed by 4 bases and J by 4 bases, 11 bases remained unmatched. The CDR3 has 17 residues. Germline values: CDR1 MNHNS, CDR2 SASEGT. The CDR3 DNA sequence: TGTGCCAGCAGTGGGGGGGGACAGGGGGTGCGAAGCTATGGCTACACCTTC. Translation gives CASSGGGQGVRSYGYTF.

V and J are TRBV5-4 and TRBJ2-1, with 7 bases that match TRBD2. Germline assignment: CDR1 SGHNT and CDR2 YYREEE (reference sequence). Trimming cost V 1 base and J 7 bases; bases outside gene matches: 11. The CDR3 runs 16 residues. CDR3 sequence: CASSLIGTIGPNEQFF. CDR3 in DNA: TGTGCCAGCAGCTTGATCGGGACTATAGGTCCGAATGAGCAGTTCTTC.

The chain joins TRBV4-2 to TRBJ2-7; TRBD2 matches at 9 bases. Losses at the gene ends were 0 bases for V and 2 bases for J; bases not matched to a gene: 5. There are 16 residues in the CDR3. Germline V gene sequence: CDR1 LGHNA, CDR2 YNFKEQ. As DNA, the CDR3 is TGTGCCAGCAGCCAAGAGTCCCAGCGGGGGGCCTACGAGCAGTACTTC. Its protein is CASSQESQRGAYEQYF.

This rearrangement joins TRBV28 to TRBJ2-7; 10 bases are a match to TRBD1. V lost 8 bases, J lost 7 bases, and 5 bases stayed unmatched. Per germline, CDR1 MDHEN and CDR2 SYDVKM. The CDR3 spans 12 residues. The chain's CDR3 is CASGQGVWEQYF. In DNA, the CDR3 is TGTGCCAGCGGACAGGGGGTTTGGGAGCAGTACTTC.

The chain employs TRBV13 and TRBJ2-1; no clear D. Germline lookup yields CDR1 PRHDT and CDR2 FYEKMQ (reference sequence). The CDR3 totals 12 residues. With 3 bases removed from V and 7 bases from J, the gap between germline ends came to 7 bases. The CDR3 region has the DNA TGTGCCAGCAGCTTCCTTCTGAATGAGCAGTTCTTC. It codes for CASSFLLNEQFF.

Only one count was recorded for this clone. CDR3 region: CATNQAESYEQYF. CDR3 in DNA: TGTGCCACCAACCAAGCGGAGTCCTACGAGCAGTACTTC. The chain combines TRBV10-3 with TRBJ2-7; possible D gene TRBD2, 5 bases. This CDR3 is built from 13 residues. Germline values: CDR1 ENHRY, CDR2 SYGVKD. The V end lost 10 bases, the J end lost 1 base, and 14 bases lay between the germline ends.

CDR3 sequence reads: CASSDSASGGADTQYF. In DNA form, the CDR3 reads TGTGCCAGCAGTGACTCTGCTAGCGGGGGGGCAGATACGCAGTATTTT. The chain carries TRBV6-4 and TRBJ2-3, with TRBD2 matching 12 bases. Per germline, CDR1 MRHNA and CDR2 SNTAGT. This CDR3 has 16 residues. J lost 4 bases, V lost 0 bases, and 2 bases had no gene match.

This clone was detected once. The chain employs TRBV10-3 and TRBJ1-5; the match to TRBD1 covers 7 bases. The CDR3 has 14 amino acids. CDR1 and CDR2 (germline): ENHRY, SYGVKD. The V and J ends lost 2 bases and 2 bases, in that order; junction bases with no gene match: 0. The CDR3 loop is CAISEGTGNQPQHF. CDR3 DNA sequence: TGTGCCATCAGTGAGGGGACAGGCAATCAGCCCCAGCATTTT.

V usage is TRBV28 and J usage is TRBJ2-5; tentative D call: TRBD1 (6 bases). Trimming took 7 bases from V and 6 from J, leaving 18 bases between them. CDR1 MDHEN and CDR2 SYDVKM come from the germline V gene. The CDR3 is 14 residues long. The CDR3 here is CASTSFRGTKTQYF. The CDR3 nucleotides are TGTGCCAGCACATCCTTCAGGGGTACGAAGACCCAGTACTTC.

V and J are TRBV6-1 and TRBJ1-1; D perhaps matches TRBD1 (5 bases). Germline CDR1 and CDR2: MNHNS and SASEGT. Trimming cost V 8 bases and J 3 bases, with 13 bases left between them. This CDR3 has 13 residues. This chain's CDR3 is CASVSRAHTEAFF. Here the CDR3 DNA reads TGTGCCAGCGTTAGCAGGGCGCACACTGAAGCTTTCTTT.

The CDR3 sequence: CASSILGQGALGELFF. CDR3 in DNA: TGTGCCAGTAGTATTCTAGGACAGGGGGCACTCGGGGAGCTGTTTTTT. The chain couples TRBV19 to TRBJ2-2; TRBD1 matches 11 bases. CDR3 length: 16 amino acids. Germline values: CDR1 LNHDA, CDR2 SQIVND (reference sequence). Trimming cost V 3 bases and J 7 bases; bases outside gene matches: 7.